This entry describes one TCR beta chain. Antigen specificity is unknown. Assay: immunoSEQ multiplex PCR; the TCRdb copy retains only in-frame clones and omits some. The table records 65,000 to 90,000 clones, about four fifths of them present only once. In the ViraFEST assay, antigen-specific CD4+ clonotypes were identified by expansion after peptide-pool stimulation. Having been cultured for less than 13 days, the cells underwent CD4+ T cell isolation. None of the vaccinated had previously contracted SARS-CoV-2, and their nucleocapsid antibodies tested negative. This sample was taken from a study of vaccination effects on CD4 cells after COVID-19. This CDR3 comprises 12 residues. V dropped 0 bases and J dropped 10 bases, with 9 bases sitting between them. CDR1 is SGHRS and CDR2 is YFSETQ in the germline V gene. Regarding the study as a whole: Cross-reactivity toward common cold coronaviruses was confined to only 1 of 255 vaccine-induced clones in healthy vaccinees.

The TCR originated in a human donor who received a COVID-19 vaccine. The sample in question was CD4+ T cells from PBMCs cultured with SARS-CoV-2 spike peptides, obtained before COVID-19 vaccination. The rearrangement joins TRBV5-1 to TRBJ2-3; D gene unclear. The CDR3 spells CASSLAGAPQYF. Here the CDR3 DNA reads TGCGCCAGCAGCTTGGCCGGCGCCCCGCAGTATTTT. Complete variable domain (other parts from reference TRBV5-1 and TRBJ2-3): KAGVTQTPRYLIKTRGQQVTLSCSPISGHRSVSWYQQTPGQGLQFLFEYFSETQRNKGNFPGRFSGRQFSNSRSEMNVSTLELGDSALYLCASSLAGAPQYFGPGTRLTVL.